Sequencing of this T cell receptor (beta chain) was carried out in a study of cytomegalovirus exposure and HLA in healthy donors. The count of this clone is one. PCR primers comprised 60 Vbeta and 13 Jbeta primers. Profiling relied on immunoSEQ multiplex PCR, and the TCRdb table lists in-frame clones only, not all of them. The sample gives just under 80,000 clones, around 79% of which show up once; approximately 4.6% is in the top ten. Per the germline V gene, CDR1 is WNHNN and CDR2 is SYGVQD (reference sequence). Trimming removed 0 bases at V and 4 bases at J, with 9 bases between. The length of the CDR3 is 14 residues.

This sequence was found in a middle-aged man in good health and CMV-seronegative. Sequenced sample: PBMCs. The chain couples TRBV10-1 to TRBJ1-2; D uncertain. In nucleotides, the CDR3 is TGCGCCAGCAGTGAGTCGAGCAGGCTCTATGGCTACACCTTC. Protein product: CASSESSRLYGYTF.